These 32 T cell receptor beta chains share one sample of origin, sequenced in a study of blood T cell repertoires in COVID-19. Using immunoSEQ multiplex PCR, the repertoire was profiled, and TCRdb retains in-frame clones only, with some absent. The repertoire holds 200,000 or so clones, with roughly four fifths as singletons. Input material: peripheral blood. These receptors were taken from a woman between 40 and 50 years old with acute or convalescent COVID-19.

This chain uses TRBV9 with TRBJ1-1; D perhaps matches TRBD1 (6 bases). The CDR3 is 14 amino acids. V gave up 1 base and J gave up 1 base, with 8 bases separating them. Germline V lookup: CDR1 SGDLS, CDR2 YYNGEE. The CDR3 reads CASSVRQENTEAFF. CDR3 bases: TGTGCCAGCAGCGTAAGACAGGAGAACACTGAAGCTTTCTTT.

The V call is TRBV27, the J call TRBJ1-5, with D possibly TRBD1 on 5 matching bases. Per the germline V gene, CDR1 is MNHEY and CDR2 is SMNVEV (reference sequence). Trimming took 5 bases from V and 2 from J, leaving 10 bases between them. The CDR3 totals 14 residues. This CDR3 reads CASSKLGGNQPQHF. The CDR3 DNA reads as TGTGCCAGCAGTAAGCTAGGGGGCAATCAGCCCCAGCATTTT.

This clone was observed a handful of times. The chain uses TRBV7-2 and TRBJ2-7; D unresolved. Germline CDR1 reads SGHTA; CDR2 reads FQGNSA. The V and J ends lost 0 bases and 0 bases respectively, with 6 bases between them. This CDR3 is 14 amino acids long. CDR3 residues: CASSLAVSSYEQYF. The CDR3 DNA reads TGTGCCAGCAGCTTAGCTGTGAGCTCCTACGAGCAGTACTTC.

This clone was detected once. The chain carries TRBV5-1 and TRBJ2-5, with TRBD2 identical over 10 bases. The germline V gene has CDR1 SGHRS and CDR2 YFSETQ. V gave up 6 bases and J gave up 5 bases; unmatched junction bases: 7. The CDR3 loop spans 14 amino acids. CDR3 sequence: CASKRGGVEETQYF. CDR3 in DNA: TGCGCCAGCAAGCGGGGGGGCGTTGAGGAGACCCAGTACTTC.

The genes are TRBV27 and TRBJ2-5; 8 bases fit TRBD2. Unmatched junction bases numbered 6, after V lost 2 bases and J lost 4 bases. CDR1 is MNHEY, CDR2 SMNVEV, per germline (reference sequence). The CDR3 has 15 residues. CDR3 in DNA: TGTGCCAGCAGTTTAGCCTTTAGCGGGATAGAGACCCAGTACTTC. Its protein product is CASSLAFSGIETQYF.

This sequence joins TRBV7-3 and TRBJ2-3; no definite D call. This CDR3 region has 15 residues. The V end lost 1 base, the J end lost 2 bases, and 10 bases lay between the germline ends. The germline CDR1 and CDR2 sequences are SGHTA and FQGTGA. DNA for the CDR3: TGTGCCAGCAGCTTAAACTTAGAACCCACAGATACGCAGTATTTT. This translates into CASSLNLEPTDTQYF.

The chain is built from TRBV3-1 (or the pseudogene TRBV3-2) and TRBJ1-1; weak D call: TRBD1 (6 bases). The germline CDR1 and CDR2 sequences are LGHDT and YNNKEL (reference sequence). The CDR3 length is 13 residues. Trimming left V 1 base short and J 12 bases short, with 15 bases between. DNA of the CDR3: TGTGCCAGCAGCCAAGCGGGCGGCAGGGGAACTTTCTTT. Translating gives CASSQAGGRGTFF.

The V call is TRBV5-1, the J call TRBJ1-2; a weak D match, TRBD1 (5 bases). The CDR3 has 12 amino acids. Trimming removed 4 bases from V and 4 bases from J, with 8 bases in between. Germline V CDR1 and CDR2: SGHRS, YFSETQ. This CDR3 reads CASSPGSYGYTF. Here the CDR3 DNA reads TGCGCCAGCAGCCCAGGGTCCTATGGCTACACCTTC.

The rearrangement uses TRBV29-1 and TRBJ2-7, with D tentatively TRBD2 (5 bases). The CDR3 totals 14 residues. V was pared by 6 bases and J by 3 bases, with 18 bases between. The V gene's germline CDR1 is SQVTM and CDR2 ANQGSEA. The CDR3 here is CSVPRGGRGYEQYF. CDR3 sequence (DNA): TGCAGCGTCCCTCGTGGCGGGCGCGGCTACGAGCAGTACTTC.

The chain recombines TRBV15 with TRBJ1-1; a possible D gene is TRBD1 (6 bases). CDR1 LNHNV and CDR2 YYDKDF come from the germline V gene (reference sequence). The CDR3 extends over 17 amino acids. Trimming took 3 bases from V and 4 from J, leaving 21 bases between them. CDR3 DNA sequence: TGTGCCACCAGCAGGGAAAAAGTTACAGGGTTGGGCACTGAAGCTTTCTTT. Its protein is CATSREKVTGLGTEAFF.

The CDR3 bases are TGTGCCAGCAGTTTATCGCACCCGGGACAGGGCTATGGCTACACCTTC. It specifies CASSLSHPGQGYGYTF. The V and J genes are TRBV27 and TRBJ1-2; 9 positions agree with TRBD1. The length of the CDR3 is 16 residues. Per germline, CDR1 MNHEY and CDR2 SMNVEV (reference sequence). V was pared by 0 bases and J by 4 bases, with 6 bases of the junction left unmatched.

The chain carries TRBV3-1 (or the pseudogene TRBV3-2) and TRBJ2-3; 9 nucleotides agree with TRBD2. Germline CDR1 is LGHDT and CDR2 is YNNKEL (reference sequence). The V segment lost 0 bases and the J segment 5 bases; nucleotides outside the gene matches: 6. CDR3 length equals 16 residues. CDR3 coding DNA: TGTGCCAGCAGCCAAGATGACGCGGGGGGGCGAGATACGCAGTATTTT. Protein sequence: CASSQDDAGGRDTQYF.

The chain is built from TRBV27 and TRBJ2-1; 9 bases are a match to TRBD2. The CDR3 spans 16 residues. The germline CDR1 and CDR2 sequences are MNHEY and SMNVEV (reference sequence). The V gene end was trimmed by 1 base and the J gene end by 8 bases; junction bases not matched to a gene: 9. The CDR3 region has the DNA TGTGCCAGCAGTTTATTAGGACTAGCGTCTGAGGATGAGCAGTTCTTC. This sequence encodes CASSLLGLASEDEQFF.

This chain connects TRBV10-3 to TRBJ2-3; TRBD1 agrees at 9 bases. After removal of 2 bases from V and 2 bases from J, the junction contained 5 bases not matched to a gene. This CDR3 spans 16 amino acids. Germline lookup yields CDR1 ENHRY and CDR2 SYGVKD. CDR3 region: CAISERQGGATDTQYF. The DNA of the CDR3 is TGTGCCATCAGTGAGCGACAGGGGGGCGCCACAGATACGCAGTATTTT.

The CDR3 sequence: CASSQSDSPYNEQFF. DNA for the CDR3: TGTGCCAGCAGCCAATCGGACAGCCCCTACAATGAGCAGTTCTTC. The V gene is TRBV16, the J gene TRBJ2-1, with a weak D call TRBD1 (6 bases). CDR3 size: 15 residues. V was clipped by 0 bases and J by 2 bases, with 8 bases between them. In germline, CDR1 is KGHSY, CDR2 FQNENV.

This chain uses TRBV12-2 with TRBJ2-1; the tabulated D call, TRBD2, remains unverified against the DNA. TRBV12-2 is given as a pseudogene. This CDR3 comprises 16 residues. This CDR3 is CASRFRPCGEHNEQFF. The CDR3 bases are TGTGCAAGTCGCTTCCGCCCGTGCGGAGAACACAATGAGCAGTTCTTC.

The rearrangement links TRBV12-3 or TRBV12-4 to TRBJ2-3; weak D call: TRBD2 (5 bases). V was pared by 4 bases and J by 2 bases, with 7 bases between. The CDR3 is made up of 13 amino acids. The CDR3 sequence: CASSSRDTDTQYF. Here the CDR3 DNA reads TGTGCCAGCAGTTCTCGGGACACAGATACGCAGTATTTT.

The gene calls are TRBV7-9 and TRBJ2-7; D is unresolved. Trimming removed 5 bases from V and 2 bases from J, with 13 bases in between. The CDR3 has 14 amino acids. CDR1 and CDR2 from the germline V gene are SEHNR and FQNEAQ (reference sequence). CDR3 nucleotide sequence: TGTGCCAGCAGCCCCACCTCTAGAACCTACGAGCAGTACTTC. Its protein product is CASSPTSRTYEQYF.

This chain joins TRBV27 and TRBJ2-7; 13 bases align to TRBD2. Looked up from germline, CDR1 is MNHEY and CDR2 is SMNVEV (reference sequence). V lost 6 bases, J lost 1 base, and 6 bases stayed unmatched. CDR3 length: 16 amino acids. Written as DNA, the CDR3 is TGTGCCAGCAGCCCCGGGACTAGCGGGGATTCCTACGAGCAGTACTTC. It yields the protein CASSPGTSGDSYEQYF.

This clone was seen a handful of times. The chain combines TRBV6-1 with TRBJ1-6, with D unclear. Trimming left V 0 bases short and J 7 bases short, with 4 bases between. CDR1 and CDR2 (germline): MNHNS, SASEGT. CDR3 length: 13 amino acids. For the CDR3, the DNA is TGTGCCAGCAGTGAAGCAGAGAATTCACCCCTCCACTTT. Protein product: CASSEAENSPLHF.

The J gene is TRBJ2-5, the V gene TRBV6-5; 8 bases fit TRBD2. CDR1 MNHEY and CDR2 SVGAGI come from the germline V gene. J gave up 5 bases and V 10 bases, and 9 bases lay outside the gene matches. CDR3 length: 13 amino acids. The CDR3 nucleotides read TGTGCCACCAGCGGGGGTGGAATCGAGACCCAGTACTTC. Protein: CATSGGGIETQYF.

The chain has TRBV6-5 and TRBJ2-1, with 7 bases aligning to TRBD1. Germline CDR1 reads MNHEY; CDR2 reads SVGAGI. Germline trimming cut 5 bases from V and 2 bases from J; bases unmatched to any gene: 6. The CDR3 runs to 15 residues. The CDR3 DNA reads TGTGCCAGCAGTAAGGGACAGTTTCCCTACAATGAGCAGTTCTTC. It specifies CASSKGQFPYNEQFF.

The table lists this clone with a few counts. V usage is TRBV27 and J usage is TRBJ1-6; 7 bases align to TRBD1. This CDR3 spans 15 amino acids. The ends lost 1 base at V and 9 bases at J; junction bases unmatched: 6. From germline, CDR1 is MNHEY and CDR2 SMNVEV (reference sequence). The chain's CDR3 is CASSLLGQSFSPLHF. The DNA of the CDR3 is TGTGCCAGCAGTTTATTGGGACAGTCTTTTTCACCCCTCCACTTT.

This chain links TRBV25-1 with TRBJ1-4, with D perhaps matching TRBD1 (5 bases). The V gene's germline CDR1 is MGHDK and CDR2 SYGVNS. This CDR3 has 14 residues. Trimming took off 3 bases at V and 8 bases at J, with 13 bases between the two ends. The CDR3 DNA reads as TGTGCCAGCAGTGATCGGCGGGGGGGAGAAAAACTGTTTTTT. Encoded protein: CASSDRRGGEKLFF. The whole variable domain, remainder taken from reference TRBV25-1 and TRBJ1-4, is EADIYQTPRYLVIGTGKKITLECSQTMGHDKMYWYQQDPGMELHLIHYSYGVNSTEKGDLSSESTVSRIRTEHFPLTLESARPSHTSQYLCASSDRRGGEKLFFGSGTQLSVL.

The CDR3 DNA follows: TGTGCCTGGAGTGTACTAGCGGGGGGTAAAGATACGCAGTATTTT. Translated, it gives CAWSVLAGGKDTQYF. The chain recombines TRBV30 with TRBJ2-3; TRBD2 aligns across 12 bases. V gave up 0 bases and J gave up 5 bases; unmatched junction bases: 3. The CDR3 is 15 residues long. Germline V gene data show CDR1 as GTSNPN and CDR2 as SVGIG (reference sequence).

This clone was seen a few times. The rearrangement uses TRBV5-1 and TRBJ1-4, with 7 bases fitting TRBD1. This CDR3 is built from 14 residues. Germline V gives CDR1 SGHRS, CDR2 YFSETQ. V was pared by 4 bases and J by 5 bases, with 5 bases of the junction left unmatched. CDR3 in DNA: TGCGCCAGCAGCGCCGCGGGACAGAATGAAAAACTGTTTTTT. Its protein is CASSAAGQNEKLFF.

The count of this clone is one. The CDR3 spells CASSLAGGNQPQHF. The CDR3 DNA follows: TGTGCCAGCAGCCTCGCAGGAGGGAATCAGCCCCAGCATTTT. V is TRBV27 and J is TRBJ1-5; D unresolved. V was clipped by 6 bases and J by 4 bases, with 13 bases between them. Germline V lookup: CDR1 MNHEY, CDR2 SMNVEV (reference sequence). The CDR3 is 14 amino acids.

This clone was observed a single time. The chain links TRBV6-5 to TRBJ2-3; 9 bases line up with TRBD2. The CDR3 length is 15 residues. Trimming cost V 2 bases and J 6 bases; bases outside gene matches: 6. In germline, CDR1 is MNHEY, CDR2 SVGAGI. The CDR3 DNA reads as TGTGCCAGCAGTTACGAGGGACTAGCAACCGATACGCAGTATTTT. Translation: CASSYEGLATDTQYF.

CDR3 nucleotides: TGTGCCAGCAGCCTTGGACAGTCGAACTCTGGGGCCAACGTCCTGACTTTC. Amino acid sequence: CASSLGQSNSGANVLTF. The chain links TRBV3-1 (or the pseudogene TRBV3-2) to TRBJ2-6; maybe TRBD1 (6 bases). V shed 4 bases and J shed 0 bases, with 13 bases lying between them. Looked up from germline, CDR1 is LGHDT and CDR2 is YNNKEL (reference sequence). The CDR3 spans 17 residues.

This sequence joins TRBV5-1 and TRBJ2-1, with D uncertain. Germline lookup yields CDR1 SGHRS and CDR2 YFSETQ. V lost 2 bases, J lost 0 bases, and 3 bases lay in between. The CDR3 contains 13 residues. CDR3 in amino acids: CASSFNSYNEQFF. Here the CDR3 DNA reads TGCGCCAGCAGCTTTAACTCCTACAATGAGCAGTTCTTC.

Only a few counts were recorded for this clone. The chain employs TRBV18 and TRBJ1-5; D gene unclear. Per germline, CDR1 KGHSH and CDR2 LQKENI. The CDR3 sequence is 13 residues long. V shed 2 bases and J shed 4 bases, with 6 bases lying between them. The CDR3 region has the DNA TGTGCCAGCTCACCAAATCAGAATCAGCCCCAGCATTTT. It is translated as CASSPNQNQPQHF.

This chain uses TRBV5-1 with TRBJ2-7; 11 nucleotides agree with TRBD1. J lost 2 bases, V lost 1 base, and 5 bases had no gene match. This CDR3 comprises 16 residues. Germline values: CDR1 SGHRS, CDR2 YFSETQ. The DNA for the CDR3 is TGCGCCAGCAGCTTGTCAGTGGGACAGGGGGCCTACGAGCAGTACTTC. As protein: CASSLSVGQGAYEQYF.